This T cell receptor (beta chain) was obtained from a study of blood T cell repertoires in COVID-19. Overall study: Collection of acute and convalescent COVID-19 samples took place in the United States, Italy and Spain. PBMCs, B-cell-depleted T cells, or T cells provided the cDNA or gDNA that made up the material.

The V segment lost 0 bases and the J segment 2 bases; nucleotides outside the gene matches: 4. This CDR3 region has 15 residues. Germline CDR1 and CDR2: GTSNPN and SVGIG (reference sequence). In the authors' methods: By means of reference gene primer amplification, nucleated cell counts were estimated. The repertoire was sequenced with immunoSEQ multiplex PCR; TCRdb's copy has only in-frame clones and lacks some. V, J and clone size are those of that table, while D and trimming were read from the DNA. This sample has about 160,000 clones, with approximately 81% found just once. The sequence came from a human donor with acute or convalescent COVID-19. The donor label of this sample is uncertain. Sequencing used peripheral blood. This chain joins TRBV30 and TRBJ1-2, with 9 bases aligning to TRBD1. DNA of the CDR3: TGTGCCTGGAGTGTAACGGGACAGGGAAACTATGGCTACACCTTC. Amino acids: CAWSVTGQGNYGYTF.